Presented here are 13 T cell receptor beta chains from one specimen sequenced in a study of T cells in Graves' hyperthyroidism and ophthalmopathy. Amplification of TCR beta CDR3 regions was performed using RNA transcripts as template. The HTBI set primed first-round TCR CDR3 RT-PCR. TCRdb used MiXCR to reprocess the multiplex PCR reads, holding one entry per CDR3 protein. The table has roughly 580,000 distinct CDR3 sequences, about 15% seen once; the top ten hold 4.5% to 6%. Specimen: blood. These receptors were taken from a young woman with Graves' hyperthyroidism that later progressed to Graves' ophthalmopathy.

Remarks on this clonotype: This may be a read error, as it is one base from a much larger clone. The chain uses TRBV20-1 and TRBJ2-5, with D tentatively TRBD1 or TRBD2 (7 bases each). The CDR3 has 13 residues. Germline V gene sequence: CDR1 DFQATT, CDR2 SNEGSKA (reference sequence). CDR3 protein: CNVPGQRGETQYF. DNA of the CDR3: TGCAATGTTCCGGGACAGCGGGGAGAGACCCAGTACTTC.

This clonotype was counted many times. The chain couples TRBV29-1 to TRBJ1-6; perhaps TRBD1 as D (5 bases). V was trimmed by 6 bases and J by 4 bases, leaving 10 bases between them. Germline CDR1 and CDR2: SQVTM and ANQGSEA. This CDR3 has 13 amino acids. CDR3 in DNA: TGCAGCGTCGGGACGGATTATAATTCACCCCTCCACTTT. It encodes CSVGTDYNSPLHF.

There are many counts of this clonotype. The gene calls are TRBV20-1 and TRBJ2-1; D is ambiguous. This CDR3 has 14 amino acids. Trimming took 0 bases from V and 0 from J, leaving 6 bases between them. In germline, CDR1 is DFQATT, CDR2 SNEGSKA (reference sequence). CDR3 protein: CSAREVGSYNEQFF. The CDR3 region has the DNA TGCAGTGCTAGAGAGGTCGGCTCCTACAATGAGCAGTTCTTC.

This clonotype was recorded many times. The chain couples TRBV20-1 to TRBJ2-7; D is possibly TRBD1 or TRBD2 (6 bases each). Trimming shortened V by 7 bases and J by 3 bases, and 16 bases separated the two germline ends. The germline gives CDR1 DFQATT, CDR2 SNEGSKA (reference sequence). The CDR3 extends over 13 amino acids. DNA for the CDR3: TGCAGTGGCTTATCCGAGGGGGGCTACGAGCAGTACTTC. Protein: CSGLSEGGYEQYF.

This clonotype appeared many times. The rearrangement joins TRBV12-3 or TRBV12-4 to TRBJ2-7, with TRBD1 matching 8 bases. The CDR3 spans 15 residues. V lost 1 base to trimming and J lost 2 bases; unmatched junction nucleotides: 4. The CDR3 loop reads CASSLEDRAAYEQYF. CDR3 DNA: TGTGCCAGCAGTTTAGAGGACAGGGCCGCCTACGAGCAGTACTTC.

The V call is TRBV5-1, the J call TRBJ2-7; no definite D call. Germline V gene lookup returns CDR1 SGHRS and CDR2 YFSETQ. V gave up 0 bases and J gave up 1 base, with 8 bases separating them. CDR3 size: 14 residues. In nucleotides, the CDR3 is TGCGCCAGCAGCTTGGACATGGGGTCCTACGAGCAGTACTTC. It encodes CASSLDMGSYEQYF.

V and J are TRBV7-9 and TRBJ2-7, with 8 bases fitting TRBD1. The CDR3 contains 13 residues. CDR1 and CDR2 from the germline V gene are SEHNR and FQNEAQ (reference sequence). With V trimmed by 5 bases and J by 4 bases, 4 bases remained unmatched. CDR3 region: CASSRGQDYEQYF. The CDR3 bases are TGTGCCAGCAGCCGGGGACAGGATTACGAGCAGTACTTC.

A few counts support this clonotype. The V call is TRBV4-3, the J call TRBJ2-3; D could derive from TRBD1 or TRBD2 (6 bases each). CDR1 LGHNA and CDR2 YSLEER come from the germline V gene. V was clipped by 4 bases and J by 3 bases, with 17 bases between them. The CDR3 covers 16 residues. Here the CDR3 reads CASSREQGGLTDTQYF. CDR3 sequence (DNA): TGCGCCAGCAGCCGTGAACAGGGAGGACTGACAGATACGCAGTATTTT.

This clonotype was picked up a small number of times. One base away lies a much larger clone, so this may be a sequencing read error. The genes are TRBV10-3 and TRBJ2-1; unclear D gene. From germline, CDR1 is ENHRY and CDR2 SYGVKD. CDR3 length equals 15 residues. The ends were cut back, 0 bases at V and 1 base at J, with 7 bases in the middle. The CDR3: CAISESTRSYNEQFF. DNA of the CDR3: TGTGCCATCAGTGAGTCAACGAGGTCCTACAATGAGCAGTTCTTC.

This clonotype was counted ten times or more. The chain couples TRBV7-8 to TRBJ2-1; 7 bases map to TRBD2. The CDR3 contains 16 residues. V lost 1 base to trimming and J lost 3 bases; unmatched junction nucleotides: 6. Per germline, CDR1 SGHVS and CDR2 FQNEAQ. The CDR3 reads CASSLGVGGNYNEQFF. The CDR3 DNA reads TGTGCCAGCAGCTTAGGGGTGGGAGGGAACTACAATGAGCAGTTCTTC.

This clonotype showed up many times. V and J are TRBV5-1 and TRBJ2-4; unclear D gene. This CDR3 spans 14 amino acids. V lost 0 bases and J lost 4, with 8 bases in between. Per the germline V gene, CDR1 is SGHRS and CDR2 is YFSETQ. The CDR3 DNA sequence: TGCGCCAGCAGCTTGGGAGGCCAGAAAAACATTCAGTACTTC. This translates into CASSLGGQKNIQYF.

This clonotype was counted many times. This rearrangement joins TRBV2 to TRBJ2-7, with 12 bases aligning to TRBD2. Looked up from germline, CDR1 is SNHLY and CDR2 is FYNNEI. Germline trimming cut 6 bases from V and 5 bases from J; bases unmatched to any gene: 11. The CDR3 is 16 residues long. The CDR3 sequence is CASRPRTSGISHEQYF. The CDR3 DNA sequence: TGTGCCAGCAGACCTCGGACTAGCGGGATTTCCCACGAGCAGTACTTC. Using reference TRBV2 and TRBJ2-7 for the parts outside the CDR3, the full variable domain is EPEVTQTPSHQVTQMGQEVILRCVPISNHLYFYWYRQILGQKVEFLVSFYNNEISEKSEIFDDQFSVERPDGSNFTLKIRSTKLEDSAMYFCASRPRTSGISHEQYFGPGTRLTVT.

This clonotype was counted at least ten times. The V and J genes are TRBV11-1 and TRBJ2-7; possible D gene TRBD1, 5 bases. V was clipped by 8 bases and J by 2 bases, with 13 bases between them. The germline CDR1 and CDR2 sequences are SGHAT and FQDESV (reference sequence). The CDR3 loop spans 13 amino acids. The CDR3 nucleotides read TGTGCCAGCTCCGTCCAGGGCGCCTACGAGCAGTACTTC. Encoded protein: CASSVQGAYEQYF. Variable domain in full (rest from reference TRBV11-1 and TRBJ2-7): EAEVAQSPRYKITEKSQAVAFWCDPISGHATLYWYRQILGQGPELLVQFQDESVVDDSQLPKDRFSAERLKGVDSTLKIQPAELGDSAMYLCASSVQGAYEQYFGPGTRLTVT.